This T cell receptor (beta chain) was recovered during a study of regulatory T cells in long-lasting Graves disease. For TCR beta, libraries came from iRepertoire HTBI primers and Arm-PCR of CDR3 regions. TCRdb ran MiXCR on the multiplex PCR reads and lists one entry per CDR3 protein. The sample holds a few hundred thousand distinct CDR3 sequences, about 20% seen once. Time point specified: persistent/refractory GD, antithyroid drugs over 5 years with positive TRAb. The TCR library was prepared using RNA isolated from PBMCs. J gave up 4 bases and V 0 bases, and 8 bases lay outside the gene matches. The CDR3 is 17 residues long. CDR1 and CDR2 (germline): WNHNN, SYGVQD (reference sequence).

The sequence was collected from a female donor with Graves disease. The chain is built from TRBV10-1 and TRBJ2-2; 7 bases align to TRBD2. This sample comprised peripheral blood mononuclear cells (PBMCs), obtained when the disease was refractory, from a patient treated with antithyroid drugs. The CDR3 coding sequence is TGCGCCAGCAGTGAGTCGGGCGGGGGAGCGGGCACCGGGGAGCTGTTTTTT. Translated, it gives CASSESGGGAGTGELFF.